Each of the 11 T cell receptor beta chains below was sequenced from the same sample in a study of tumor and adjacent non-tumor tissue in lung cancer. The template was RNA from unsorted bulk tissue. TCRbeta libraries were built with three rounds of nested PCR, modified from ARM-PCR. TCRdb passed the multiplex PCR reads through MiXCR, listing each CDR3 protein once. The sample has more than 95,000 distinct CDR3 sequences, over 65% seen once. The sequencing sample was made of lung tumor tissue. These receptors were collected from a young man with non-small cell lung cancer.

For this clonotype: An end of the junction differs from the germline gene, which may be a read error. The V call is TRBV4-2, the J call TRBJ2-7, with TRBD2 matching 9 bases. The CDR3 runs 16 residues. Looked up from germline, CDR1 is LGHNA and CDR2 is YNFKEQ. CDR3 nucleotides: TGTGCCAGCAGCCAAGAGAGTAGCGGGAGCTTCTACGAGCAGCACTTC. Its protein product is CASSQESSGSFYEQHF.

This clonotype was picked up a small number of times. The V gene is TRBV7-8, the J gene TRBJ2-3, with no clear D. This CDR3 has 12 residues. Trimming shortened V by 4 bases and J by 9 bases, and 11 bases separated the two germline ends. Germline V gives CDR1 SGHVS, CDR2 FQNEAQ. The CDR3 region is CASSYLDRTQYF. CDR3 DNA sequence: TGTGCCAGCAGCTACCTCGACCGAACGCAGTATTTT.

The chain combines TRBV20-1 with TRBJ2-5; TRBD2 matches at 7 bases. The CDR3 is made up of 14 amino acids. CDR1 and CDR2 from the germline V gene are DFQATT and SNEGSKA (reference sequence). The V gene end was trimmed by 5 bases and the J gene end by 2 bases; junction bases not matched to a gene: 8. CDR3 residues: CSAGLGGMQETQYF. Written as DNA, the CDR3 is TGCAGTGCTGGCCTGGGGGGGATGCAAGAGACCCAGTACTTC.

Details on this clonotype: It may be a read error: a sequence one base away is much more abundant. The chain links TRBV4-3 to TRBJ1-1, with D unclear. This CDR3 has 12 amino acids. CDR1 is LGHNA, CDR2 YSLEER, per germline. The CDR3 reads CSSSQDSNAPFF. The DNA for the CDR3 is TGCTCCAGCAGCCAAGATAGTAACGCGCCTTTCTTT.

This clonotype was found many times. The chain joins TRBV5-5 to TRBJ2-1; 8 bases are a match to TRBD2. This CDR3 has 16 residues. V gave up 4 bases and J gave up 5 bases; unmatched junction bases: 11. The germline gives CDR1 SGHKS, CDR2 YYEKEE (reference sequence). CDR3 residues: CASSRTGTRDHNEQFF. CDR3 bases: TGTGCCAGCAGCCGTACCGGGACTAGAGACCACAATGAGCAGTTCTTC.

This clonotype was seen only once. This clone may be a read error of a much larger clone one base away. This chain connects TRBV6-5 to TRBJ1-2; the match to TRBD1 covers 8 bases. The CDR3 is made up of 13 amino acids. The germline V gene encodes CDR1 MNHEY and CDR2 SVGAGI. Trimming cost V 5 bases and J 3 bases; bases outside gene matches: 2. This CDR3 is CASSEQGDYGYTF. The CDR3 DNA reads TGTGCCAGCAGTGAACAGGGGGACTATGGCTACACCTTC.

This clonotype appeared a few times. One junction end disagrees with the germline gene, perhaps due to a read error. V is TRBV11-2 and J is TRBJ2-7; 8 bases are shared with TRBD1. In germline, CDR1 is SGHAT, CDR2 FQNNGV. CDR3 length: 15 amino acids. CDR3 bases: TGTGCCAGCAGCTTCACGGGACAGGCTACGTTTGAGCAGTATTTC. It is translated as CASSFTGQATFEQYF.

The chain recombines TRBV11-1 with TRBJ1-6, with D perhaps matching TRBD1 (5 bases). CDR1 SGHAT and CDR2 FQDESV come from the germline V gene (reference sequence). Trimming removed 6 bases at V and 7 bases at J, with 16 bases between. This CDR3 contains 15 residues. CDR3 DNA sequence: TGTGCCAGCAGTCAACAGGTCAGCGGGAATTCACCCCTCCACTTT. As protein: CASSQQVSGNSPLHF.

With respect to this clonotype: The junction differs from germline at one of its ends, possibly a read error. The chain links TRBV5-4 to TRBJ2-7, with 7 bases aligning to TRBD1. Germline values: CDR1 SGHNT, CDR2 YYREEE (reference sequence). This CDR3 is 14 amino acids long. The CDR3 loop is CVSTVDRAAYEQYF. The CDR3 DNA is TGTGTCAGCACTGTTGACAGGGCGGCCTACGAGCAGTATTTC.

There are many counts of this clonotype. CDR3 coding DNA: TGTGCCAGCAGTTTAATGGGGGACGAGCAGTACTTC. Amino acid sequence: CASSLMGDEQYF. The V call is TRBV12-3 or TRBV12-4, the J call TRBJ2-7; D may correspond to TRBD1 or TRBD2 (5 bases each). Trimming removed 2 bases from V and 5 bases from J, with 7 bases in between. The CDR3 sequence is 12 residues long.

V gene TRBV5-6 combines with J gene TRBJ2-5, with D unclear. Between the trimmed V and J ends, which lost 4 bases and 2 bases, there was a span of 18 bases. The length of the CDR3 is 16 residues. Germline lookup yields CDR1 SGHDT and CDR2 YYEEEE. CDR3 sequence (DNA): TGTGCCAGCAGCGTTGGGGTAGCCGCGGAACAAGAGACCCAGTACTTC. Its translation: CASSVGVAAEQETQYF.